These 10 T cell receptor beta chains were all obtained from the same sample, sequenced in a study of OX40 agonist ivuxolimab in advanced cancers. Assay used: immunoSEQ multiplex PCR; TCRdb lists only in-frame clones, some missing. The repertoire holds around 37,000 clones, with 65% to 90% as singletons. Sequenced material: CD4+ or CD8+ T cells sorted from blood, taken in a trial of the OX40 agonist ivuxolimab. The receptors stem from an adult with an advanced solid tumor such as melanoma, head and neck, liver or kidney cancer.

The chain has TRBV7-9 and TRBJ2-1, with TRBD2 identical over 9 bases. The CDR3 is 16 amino acids. V shed 1 base and J 9 bases; nucleotides not matched to a gene: 10. Germline V gene sequence: CDR1 SEHNR, CDR2 FQNEAQ (reference sequence). CDR3 nucleotide sequence: TGTGCCAGCAGCTTAGGAGTAGGCGGGGGGGCTGGTGAGCAGTTCTTC. Translation gives CASSLGVGGGAGEQFF.

The chain combines TRBV28 with TRBJ2-1; TRBD2 agrees at 7 bases. Trimming took 5 bases from V and 2 from J; bases not matched to a gene: 9. Germline V gene sequence: CDR1 MDHEN, CDR2 SYDVKM. The CDR3 extends over 16 amino acids. The DNA for the CDR3 is TGTGCCAGCAGTCCCTACGCCGGGACTACCTACAATGAGCAGTTCTTC. Its protein is CASSPYAGTTYNEQFF.

This clone is a singleton in its sample. The chain combines TRBV4-3 with TRBJ2-1; tentatively, D is TRBD2 (7 bases). V was cut by 3 bases and J by 6 bases, with 12 bases left in between. Germline V gene sequence: CDR1 LGHNA, CDR2 YSLEER. The CDR3 length is 14 residues. CDR3 in amino acids: CASSHGGLGNEQFF. The CDR3 region has the DNA TGCGCCAGCAGCCACGGGGGGCTAGGCAATGAGCAGTTCTTC.

V usage is TRBV19 and J usage is TRBJ2-7; 10 positions match TRBD1. The CDR3 extends over 15 amino acids. J gave up 2 bases and V 4 bases, and 5 bases lay outside the gene matches. The germline V gene has CDR1 LNHDA and CDR2 SQIVND (reference sequence). DNA for the CDR3: TGTGCCAGTAGTAAGGGACAGGGGATGGCCTACGAGCAGTACTTC. As protein: CASSKGQGMAYEQYF.

The genes are TRBV5-6 and TRBJ1-3, with 9 bases lining up with TRBD1. This CDR3 comprises 15 residues. CDR1 is SGHDT, CDR2 YYEEEE, per germline. Trimming took 4 bases from V and 4 from J; bases not matched to a gene: 6. For the CDR3, the DNA is TGTGCCAGCAGCCTACAGGGGGCGTCCGGAAACACCATATATTTT. This encodes CASSLQGASGNTIYF.

In regard to this clone: The sample has other DNA sequences that encode this CDR3 too. This sequence joins TRBV29-1 and TRBJ1-2; 8 bases are shared with TRBD1. CDR1 and CDR2 from the germline V gene are SQVTM and ANQGSEA. After removal of 2 bases from V and 3 bases from J, the junction contained 2 bases not matched to a gene. The length of the CDR3 is 13 residues. In nucleotides, the CDR3 is TGCAGCGTTGAAACAGGGGGTGACTATGGCTACACCTTC. Translation: CSVETGGDYGYTF.

The chain is built from TRBV10-2 and TRBJ2-5; D call uncertain. The CDR3 sequence is 13 residues long. Trimming pared 2 bases from V and 1 base from J, leaving 5 bases between. Looked up from germline, CDR1 is WSHSY and CDR2 is SAAADI. CDR3 sequence (DNA): TGCGCCAGCAGTGAGAACGGCCAAGAGACCCAGTACTTC. Residues: CASSENGQETQYF.

CDR3 protein: CASRPRFSAEETQYF. The CDR3 DNA is TGTGCCAGCCGCCCCAGGTTTAGCGCAGAGGAGACCCAGTACTTC. V usage is TRBV27 and J usage is TRBJ2-5; tentatively, D is TRBD2 (5 bases). This CDR3 has 15 residues. Germline V gives CDR1 MNHEY, CDR2 SMNVEV (reference sequence). V was trimmed by 8 bases and J by 5 bases, leaving 21 bases between them.

The rearrangement links TRBV5-6 to TRBJ2-7, with TRBD1 matching 11 bases. Germline CDR1 SGHDT, CDR2 YYEEEE. Unmatched junction bases numbered 5, after V lost 0 bases and J lost 3 bases. CDR3 length equals 16 residues. The CDR3: CASSLVGQGAHYEQYF. As DNA, the CDR3 is TGTGCCAGCAGCTTGGTAGGACAGGGGGCGCACTACGAGCAGTACTTC.

The V call is TRBV27, the J call TRBJ1-5, with a possible D match to TRBD1 (5 bases). This CDR3 is 16 amino acids long. V shed 4 bases and J shed 0 bases, with 13 bases lying between them. The germline V gene encodes CDR1 MNHEY and CDR2 SMNVEV (reference sequence). The CDR3 protein is CASSSSTGFSNQPQHF. CDR3 nucleotides: TGTGCCAGCAGTTCATCTACAGGTTTTAGCAATCAGCCCCAGCATTTT.